This T cell receptor (beta chain) was captured in a study of T cells in tumors after PD-1 blockade. On the study more broadly: Patients had no prior checkpoint blockade, systemic immunosuppressants, or anti-cancer therapy within 4 weeks. During anti-PD-1 treatment, some patients continued daily vismodegib 150 mg.

Input was 616 ng to 6,004 ng of genomic DNA from tumor or blood. Libraries were prepared by immunoSEQ multiplex PCR; TCRdb keeps only in-frame clonotypes and omits some of them. Here the sample spans roughly 50,000 clones, roughly 80% being singletons. The receptor's source is a human donor with basal cell carcinoma. Material: PBMCs, obtained before anti-PD-1 treatment.

The CDR3 DNA follows: TGTGCCAGCAGCTCCCTCACGGGGGGGTCAGATACGCAGTATTTT. As protein: CASSSLTGGSDTQYF. V gene TRBV7-8 combines with J gene TRBJ2-3; 8 nucleotides line up with TRBD2. Germline CDR1 and CDR2: SGHVS and FQNEAQ. The CDR3 consists of 15 residues. Losses at the gene ends were 4 bases for V and 4 bases for J; bases not matched to a gene: 7. The full variable domain, completed using reference TRBV7-8 and TRBJ2-3, is GAGVSQSPRYKVAKRGQDVALRCDPISGHVSLFWYQQALGQGPEFLTYFQNEAQLDKSGLPSDRFFAERPEGSVSTLKIQRTQQEDSAVYLCASSSLTGGSDTQYFGPGTRLTVL.